A single sample is the source of the 20 T cell receptor beta chains below, sequenced in a study of blood T cell repertoires in COVID-19. Here immunoSEQ multiplex PCR was the method, and the copy in TCRdb shows in-frame clones only, minus some. The data show roughly 20,000 clones, with 87% seen just once and around 10% held by the top ten. The sequenced sample consisted of peripheral blood. These receptors were taken from a human donor in a cohort sampled during active COVID-19.

This chain connects TRBV9 to TRBJ2-1, with 10 bases identical to TRBD2. Trimming removed 0 bases from V and 7 bases from J; junction bases left unmatched: 4. This CDR3 has 15 residues. Germline CDR1 SGDLS, CDR2 YYNGEE. CDR3 amino acids: CASSVGVAGGNEQFF. In nucleotides, the CDR3 is TGTGCCAGCAGCGTAGGAGTAGCGGGAGGTAATGAGCAGTTCTTC.

The rearrangement uses TRBV5-5 and TRBJ2-7; TRBD2 might be the D (6 bases). CDR3 size: 15 residues. The germline V and J ends were trimmed by 3 bases and 3 bases, with 16 bases remaining between them. Germline assignment: CDR1 SGHKS and CDR2 YYEKEE (reference sequence). CDR3 DNA sequence: TGTGCCAGCAGCTCTGAGAGGGAGGACTTCTACGAGCAGTACTTC. The encoded protein is CASSSEREDFYEQYF.

The rearrangement links TRBV11-2 to TRBJ2-1, with D perhaps TRBD1 (5 bases). V was cut by 2 bases and J by 6 bases, with 14 bases left in between. This CDR3 is built from 15 residues. In germline, CDR1 is SGHAT, CDR2 FQNNGV. CDR3 DNA: TGTGCCAGCAGCTTAACGCAGGGAACGGCCAATGAGCAGTTCTTC. This sequence encodes CASSLTQGTANEQFF.

This clone is a singleton in its sample. This chain uses TRBV27 with TRBJ2-6; 7 bases are a match to TRBD1. The germline gives CDR1 MNHEY, CDR2 SMNVEV (reference sequence). The CDR3 spans 16 residues. J lost 0 bases, V lost 4 bases, and 3 bases had no gene match. In DNA form, the CDR3 reads TGTGCCAGCAGTTGGACAGGTACCTCTGGGGCCAACGTCCTGACTTTC. Residues: CASSWTGTSGANVLTF.

The chain is built from TRBV4-3 and TRBJ2-3; possible D gene TRBD2, 7 bases. The CDR3 covers 20 residues. The germline gives CDR1 LGHNA, CDR2 YSLEER. Trimming took off 2 bases at V and 1 base at J, with 25 bases between the two ends. The CDR3 loop reads CASSQSRGAGASGRTDTQYF. CDR3 DNA sequence: TGCGCCAGCAGCCAAAGTCGCGGGGCGGGGGCTAGCGGACGCACAGATACGCAGTATTTT.

The rearrangement links TRBV6-2 or TRBV6-3 to TRBJ2-1; 11 bases align to TRBD2. The V segment lost 6 bases and the J segment 9 bases; nucleotides outside the gene matches: 13. The CDR3 runs 16 residues. CDR1 and CDR2 from the germline V gene are MNHEY and SVGEGT. CDR3 bases: TGTGCCAGCAGCTCTCCTAAACTAGCGGGAGTGGCTGAGCAGTTCTTC. It translates to CASSSPKLAGVAEQFF.

The genes are TRBV7-3 and TRBJ2-7, with a possible D match to TRBD2 (6 bases). From germline, CDR1 is SGHTA and CDR2 FQGTGA. The CDR3 length is 13 residues. V was pared by 1 base and J by 6 bases, with 10 bases between. CDR3 sequence reads: CASSLKGGGEQYF. As DNA, the CDR3 is TGTGCCAGCAGCTTAAAGGGAGGCGGCGAGCAGTACTTC.

The V call is TRBV6-5, the J call TRBJ1-1, with D maybe TRBD1 (5 bases). Germline-derived CDR1 and CDR2 are MNHEY and SVGAGI. V was trimmed by 6 bases and J by 2 bases, leaving 7 bases between them. This CDR3 comprises 12 residues. The CDR3 DNA follows: TGTGCCAGCAGGACAGTTAACACTGAAGCTTTCTTT. This translates into CASRTVNTEAFF.

The chain is built from TRBV11-2 and TRBJ2-7; TRBD1 matches at 9 bases. The J segment lost 6 bases and the V segment lost 3 bases, leaving 18 bases of the junction unmatched. Germline CDR1 is SGHAT and CDR2 is FQNNGV. This CDR3 is 18 amino acids long. CDR3 loop: CASSLDLQLQGANPEQYF. The CDR3 coding sequence is TGTGCCAGCAGCTTGGACCTACAGTTACAGGGGGCGAACCCCGAGCAGTACTTC.

This sequence joins TRBV5-1 and TRBJ2-7; D is undetermined. The CDR3 extends over 13 amino acids. Trimming cost V 0 bases and J 3 bases, with 7 bases left between them. From germline, CDR1 is SGHRS and CDR2 YFSETQ. For the CDR3, the DNA is TGCGCCAGCAGCTTGGCAATAGACTACGAGCAGTACTTC. It codes for CASSLAIDYEQYF.

This chain connects TRBV24-1 to TRBJ2-4; tentatively, D is TRBD2 (5 bases). V gave up 2 bases and J gave up 14 bases, with 9 bases separating them. From germline, CDR1 is KGHDR and CDR2 SFDVKD. The CDR3 spans 11 residues. The CDR3 DNA follows: TGTGCCACCAGTGATTCCTACGGGGAGTACTTC. It yields the protein CATSDSYGEYF.

The V and J genes are TRBV28 and TRBJ1-2, with no clear D. The germline V gene has CDR1 MDHEN and CDR2 SYDVKM. Trimming shortened V by 6 bases and J by 8 bases, and 19 bases separated the two germline ends. The CDR3 covers 14 residues. Here the CDR3 reads CASRGSGVWEGYTF. CDR3 DNA sequence: TGTGCCAGCAGGGGAAGTGGGGTGTGGGAGGGCTACACCTTC.

The V and J genes are TRBV7-8 and TRBJ1-5; 10 nucleotides align to TRBD1. CDR3 length: 16 residues. CDR1 and CDR2 from the germline V gene are SGHVS and FQNEAQ. V lost 2 bases to trimming and J lost 3 bases; unmatched junction nucleotides: 4. CDR3 amino acids: CASSLIGTGANQPQHF. The CDR3 bases are TGTGCCAGCAGCTTAATCGGGACAGGGGCCAATCAGCCCCAGCATTTT.

The chain combines TRBV7-8 with TRBJ2-3, with a possible D match to TRBD1 (5 bases). CDR3 length equals 11 residues. V lost 5 bases to trimming and J lost 5 bases, with 5 bases between them. The germline gives CDR1 SGHVS, CDR2 FQNEAQ. The CDR3 reads CASSDRDTQYF. DNA of the CDR3: TGTGCCAGCAGCGACAGAGATACGCAGTATTTT. Together with reference TRBV7-8 and TRBJ2-3, the CDR3 gives the full variable domain: GAGVSQSPRYKVAKRGQDVALRCDPISGHVSLFWYQQALGQGPEFLTYFQNEAQLDKSGLPSDRFFAERPEGSVSTLKIQRTQQEDSAVYLCASSDRDTQYFGPGTRLTVL.

The chain employs TRBV29-1 and TRBJ1-1, with unresolved D. This CDR3 is built from 12 residues. The germline CDR1 and CDR2 sequences are SQVTM and ANQGSEA. Trimming left V 7 bases short and J 1 base short, with 10 bases between. This CDR3 reads CSGYEGNTEAFF. The CDR3 DNA sequence: TGCAGCGGATACGAGGGGAACACTGAAGCTTTCTTT. Full variable domain (outside the CDR3, taken from reference TRBV29-1 and TRBJ1-1): SAVISQKPSRDICQRGTSLTIQCQVDSQVTMMFWYRQQPGQSLTLIATANQGSEATYESGFVIDKFPISRPNLTFSTLTVSNMSPEDSSIYLCSGYEGNTEAFFGQGTRLTVV.

CDR3 sequence reads: CASSSQTSREQYF. The CDR3 DNA reads as TGTGCCAGCAGCTCCCAGACTAGCCGTGAGCAGTACTTC. The V call is TRBV9, the J call TRBJ2-7; 7 bases align to TRBD2. This CDR3 is built from 13 residues. Germline V CDR1 and CDR2: SGDLS, YYNGEE. V trimming: 4 bases; J trimming: 7 bases; junction bases outside the gene matches: 8.

This chain connects TRBV5-4 to TRBJ1-3, with no clear D. This CDR3 has 14 amino acids. CDR1 SGHNT and CDR2 YYREEE come from the germline V gene (reference sequence). V was pared by 1 base and J by 3 bases, with 8 bases between. The CDR3 region is CASSLIGDGNTIYF. The CDR3 nucleotides read TGTGCCAGCAGCTTGATCGGGGATGGAAACACCATATATTTT.

The V gene is TRBV5-6, the J gene TRBJ2-7, with D possibly TRBD2 on 5 matching bases. CDR1 and CDR2 from the germline V gene are SGHDT and YYEEEE. The CDR3 is 12 amino acids. Trimming shortened V by 5 bases and J by 11 bases, and 17 bases separated the two germline ends. As DNA, the CDR3 is TGTGCCAGCAGTTCAATCGCCGGTAGCGAGTACTTC. Amino acids: CASSSIAGSEYF.

The genes are TRBV6-5 and TRBJ1-6, with 8 bases matching TRBD1. Germline V gene data show CDR1 as MNHEY and CDR2 as SVGAGI. After removal of 0 bases from V and 7 bases from J, the junction contained 2 bases not matched to a gene. The CDR3 runs 15 residues. The CDR3 protein is CASSYSYRGNSPLHF. The CDR3 bases are TGTGCCAGCAGTTACTCGTACAGGGGGAATTCACCCCTCCACTTT.

This clone is medium-sized within its sample. The same CDR3 arises from other DNA sequences in this sample as well. The chain combines TRBV27 with TRBJ2-7; D unclear. V was clipped by 5 bases and J by 0 bases, with 5 bases between them. The CDR3 loop spans 12 amino acids. Germline CDR1 is MNHEY and CDR2 is SMNVEV (reference sequence). CDR3 in DNA: TGTGCCAGCAGTACCAGCTCCTACGAGCAGTACTTC. Its translation is CASSTSSYEQYF.